The 5 T cell receptor beta chains listed next were all sequenced from one sample in a study of shared clonotypes between healthy human individuals. Libraries were prepared by immunoSEQ multiplex PCR; TCRdb keeps only in-frame clonotypes and omits some of them. This table has 500,000 to 700,000 clones, about 95% appearing once. Naive-designated CD8 cells lacked CD45RO, were positively enriched for CCR7, and omitted terminally differentiated effector memory CD45RA+ cells. The sample comprised naive CD8+ T cells sorted from blood. These receptor sequences come from a woman under 40 in good health.

The chain has TRBV10-2 and TRBJ1-1; TRBD1 aligns across 9 bases. Germline V CDR1 and CDR2: WSHSY, SAAADI. The CDR3 is 12 residues long. The V and J ends lost 5 bases and 7 bases, in that order; junction bases with no gene match: 2. CDR3 amino acids: CASSTGGSEAFF. The DNA of the CDR3 is TGCGCCAGCAGTACAGGGGGCAGTGAAGCTTTCTTT.

The rearrangement links TRBV27 to TRBJ1-1, with D tentatively TRBD1 (5 bases). The CDR3 runs 16 residues. Per the germline V gene, CDR1 is MNHEY and CDR2 is SMNVEV (reference sequence). The V end lost 2 bases, the J end lost 4 bases, and 17 bases lay between the germline ends. This chain's CDR3 is CASSLTWGGGGTEAFF. Written as DNA, the CDR3 is TGTGCCAGCAGTTTAACGTGGGGGGGAGGAGGCACTGAAGCTTTCTTT.

This clone was detected only once. The CDR3 loop is CASSIGLAGGTYEQYF. The CDR3 nucleotides are TGTGCCAGTAGTATTGGACTAGCGGGAGGAACCTACGAGCAGTACTTC. The chain employs TRBV19 and TRBJ2-7; 14 bases match TRBD2. V shed 3 bases, J shed 2 bases, and the junction held 3 bases outside the gene matches. Germline V gene sequence: CDR1 LNHDA, CDR2 SQIVND (reference sequence). CDR3 length equals 16 residues.

The rearrangement uses TRBV7-6 and TRBJ1-2, with TRBD1 matching 10 bases. This CDR3 region has 14 residues. CDR1 and CDR2 (germline): SGHVS, FNYEAQ. J was trimmed by 6 bases and V by 1 base; bases with no gene match: 2. The CDR3 sequence is CASSLVGTGDGYTF. The CDR3 nucleotides read TGTGCCAGCAGCTTAGTGGGGACAGGGGATGGCTACACCTTC.

This sequence joins TRBV28 and TRBJ2-3; 9 bases are shared with TRBD1. The CDR3 has 15 residues. Germline V gene sequence: CDR1 MDHEN, CDR2 SYDVKM. The trim removed 3 bases at V and 5 bases at J, leaving 6 bases unmatched. In nucleotides, the CDR3 is TGTGCCAGCAGTTTGTACAGGGGGCTCGAAGATACGCAGTATTTT. Translation gives CASSLYRGLEDTQYF.